This paragraph reports one T cell receptor (beta chain). This receptor's antigen is unknown. Base qualities are missing; no much larger clone stands one base away. Explained via the paper, the time point label denotes: blood sample drawn before combined kidney and bone marrow transplant. Unstimulated Tregs (CD4+CD25+CD127-), CD4+ non-Tregs (CD4+CD25-), CD4 and CD8 cells were FACS-sorted from thawed PBMCs. The patients were 4 recipients of combined kidney and bone marrow transplants from the ITN036ST trial, and samples were available only for these trial subjects. Healthy control blood was processed by Ficoll density gradient to PBMCs and cryopreserved; patient PBMCs were collected before and after transplant. For TCRbeta CDR3 sequencing, genomic DNA was extracted from sorted cells using the QIAGEN DNeasy Blood and Tissue Kit. High-throughput TCRbeta CDR3 sequencing, including PCR amplification with bias correction and internal controls, was performed commercially through immunoSEQ. Concerning the study's data processing: Unique productive TCRbeta sequences were defined by CDR3 nucleotide sequence when primers matched and otherwise by CDR3 amino acid sequence together with Vbeta and Jbeta genes. Sorting error was corrected by removing sequences shared between sorted populations at a frequency ratio of 2:1 or less, and the remaining shared sequences were assigned to the higher population. A sequence was defined as donor-reactive if the sequence was expanded at least 5-fold in CFSE-low cells compared with unstimulated cells and had a frequency of at least 0.01% in CFSE-low cells. Repertoire divergence was quantified by Jensen-Shannon divergence calculated from the top 100 TCRbeta sequences ranked by frequency. For any sample with multiple sequencing runs, sorting error was corrected in each run separately before the runs were pooled. The source is immuneACCESS, and TCRdb retained only in-frame sequences with V and J called. Part of the clones is not carried over; for the studies checked, unresolved V genes explain less than half of this, and the remainder is unexplained. V and J calls and clone size come straight from that table; D and trimming were deduced from the DNA. In this sample the table shows 90,000 to 120,000 clones, around 91% of which occur a single time. Approximately 0.34% of the sample belongs to the ten largest clones.

This sample is drawn from a study of Tregs in tolerant kidney transplant recipients (dated by TCRdb to about 2019). As for the study more broadly: Transplants used related donors with nonmyeloablative bone marrow transplantation; mixed chimerism was transient in the human trials. The study used TCRbeta sequencing to identify donor-specific regulatory T cells before combined kidney and bone marrow transplantation, then tracked those cells after transplant. Study-wide findings and limitations: Expanding Tregs with activated donor B cells appeared to identify the most biologically relevant and donor-specific TCRbeta repertoire. Although technical replication error seemed to be minimal, the question of biological reproducibility was not addressed directly. The study was constrained by small patient numbers, and validation of the findings is required in larger populations and under other immunosuppression protocols. Donor-specific Treg expansion exceeded global Treg expansion in tolerant patients, suggesting antigen-driven rather than nonspecific expansion. PCR primers changed over time for some patients, so nucleotide-level comparison across those patients' samples was not possible.

The material was CD4+ T cells from blood, obtained before the transplant. The sequence derives from a human donor who received a combined kidney and bone marrow transplant.

The bases are TGCAGCGTTGTGGGGGTCGGCCTAGCGGGAGCAGCAGATACGCAGTATTTT. It is translated as CSVVGVGLAGAADTQYF. The sequence joins TRBV29-1 to TRBJ2-3, with TRBD2 identical over 10 junction bases. The CDR3 spans 17 residues, from the cysteine through the phenylalanine. Of the read, only the CDR3 DNA is kept; its 51 bases are in frame from base 1. Sequences SQVTM (CDR1) and ANQGSEA (CDR2) are obtained from the germline V gene. Unmatched junction bases come to 14, with V trimmed by 4 bases and J by 4 bases.